This TCR beta chain originates from a study of blood T cell repertoires in COVID-19. Study summary: Collection of acute and convalescent COVID-19 samples took place in the United States, Italy and Spain. Sources were T cells, B-cell-depleted T cells, or PBMCs; the material itself was cDNA or gDNA.

Original analysis: Quantification of nucleated cells was approximated via reference gene primer amplification. Sequenced by immunoSEQ multiplex PCR; TCRdb stores in-frame clones only, minus some. The DNA gave D and trimming, while V, J and clone size come from that table. The sample lists 25,000 to 35,000 clones, about 78% occurring once. The CDR3 sequence is 16 residues long. CDR1 PRHDT and CDR2 FYEKMQ come from the germline V gene (reference sequence). Trimming took off 6 bases at V and 0 bases at J, with 15 bases between the two ends. The rearrangement links TRBV13 to TRBJ2-1; D gene uncertain. This clonotype originated in a boy between 2 and 10 years old with active or convalescent COVID-19. Sequenced material: peripheral blood. The CDR3 DNA reads TGTGCCAGCAGACTACGCGGCAAAAGCTCCTACAATGAGCAGTTCTTC. This encodes CASRLRGKSSYNEQFF.